This T cell receptor beta chain was obtained from a study of T cell clonotyping in hematopoietic cell transplantation listed by TCRdb under 2021. About the investigation overall: The study collected roughly 150 blood samples from 30 to 35 consecutive transplant recipients and their related donors. Patient recruitment ran from 2015 to early 2017, and follow-up continued until late 2020 or death. What the authors observed across the whole study: Overlap with donor repertoires was found for only a small fraction of recipient repertoires, with over 95% found to appear de novo at the given depth. Donor and pretransplant recipient Inverse Simpson Index values predicted broader posttransplant TCR repertoire diversity. The sample size was limited, and because cells were not sorted, the contributions of CD4 and CD8 repertoires could not be separated. After transplant, TCR diversity in recipients dropped, and pathologically expanded clonotypes increased progressively from day 30 to day 180.

TCR beta CDR3 regions were amplified from genomic DNA with the immunoSEQ assay, a bias-controlled multiplex PCR using V- and J-specific primers. A proprietary barcode and Illumina adapter sequences were added to the CDR3 amplicons in a second PCR step. An Illumina MiSeq instrument was used to sequence the CDR3 libraries. The paper's processing steps were these. Export and quality control were done with immunoSEQ Analyzer 3.0, while downstream analyses used R Bioconductor and Immunarch. Only productive rearrangements within the normalized downsampled data set were used in the calculation of repertoire metrics. In the normalized cohort, clonotypes with more than 5 templates were defined as pathologically expanded. The Inverse Simpson Index served as the measure of repertoire diversity. To capture all clonotypes, the CMV-specificity analyses were run on the non-normalized data set. Held by TCRdb, this immuneACCESS table contains in-frame sequences only and omits some clones. Under half of the omission traces to an unresolved V gene where checked; the cause of the rest is unknown. From that table come the V and J calls and clone size; the DNA was used to work out D and trimming. Present in this sample are almost 20,000 clones, around 85% of which were seen just once. The ten top clones hold about 15% of the sample.

This clone is a singleton in its sample. Its target antigen remains unknown. Within one base of it there is no much larger clone, and no base qualities were kept. Spanning cysteine to phenylalanine, the CDR3 consists of 14 amino acids. Only the CDR3 DNA is retained, 42 bases long and in frame from the first base. V lost 0 bases and J lost 4 bases; the stretch between them is 9 bases long. In the germline V gene (reference sequence), CDR1 corresponds to SGHNT and CDR2 to YYREEE. For TCR beta sequencing, blood samples came from the related transplant donors. Using Nuclei Lysis Solution, genomic DNA was extracted from unfractionated peripheral blood mononuclear cells that were either fresh or cryopreserved.

The sequence was obtained from a man in his sixties in good health. Some clones in this sample may be carry-over from other donors' samples. The sequenced sample consisted of peripheral blood mononuclear cells. This chain joins TRBV5-4 to TRBJ2-3; the D gene is possibly TRBD1, with 5 bases matching. CDR3 reads: CASSLVQAPDTQYF. At the DNA level, the sequence is TGTGCCAGCAGCTTGGTACAGGCTCCAGATACGCAGTATTTT.